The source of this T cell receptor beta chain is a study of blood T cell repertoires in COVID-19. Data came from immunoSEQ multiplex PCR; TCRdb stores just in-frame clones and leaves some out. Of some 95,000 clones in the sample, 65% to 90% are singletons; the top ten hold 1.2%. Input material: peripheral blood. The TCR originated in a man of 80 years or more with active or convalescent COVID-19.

The CDR3 bases are TGCGCCAGCAGCCCCTCCGGGACAGGGGCTTTCTTT. Protein: CASSPSGTGAFF. This sequence joins TRBV5-1 and TRBJ1-1; 9 bases are a match to TRBD1. This CDR3 is 12 amino acids long. Germline assignment: CDR1 SGHRS and CDR2 YFSETQ. V shed 4 bases and J 11 bases; nucleotides not matched to a gene: 6.